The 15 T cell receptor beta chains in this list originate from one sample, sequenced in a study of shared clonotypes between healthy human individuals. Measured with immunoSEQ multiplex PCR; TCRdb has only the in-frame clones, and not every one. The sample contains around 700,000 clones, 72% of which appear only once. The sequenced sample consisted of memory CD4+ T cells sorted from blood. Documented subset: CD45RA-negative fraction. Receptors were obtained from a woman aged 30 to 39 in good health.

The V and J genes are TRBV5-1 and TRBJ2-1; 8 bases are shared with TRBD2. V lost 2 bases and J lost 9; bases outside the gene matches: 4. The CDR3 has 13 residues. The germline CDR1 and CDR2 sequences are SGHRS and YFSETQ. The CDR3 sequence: CASSLREGTEQFF. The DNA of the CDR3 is TGCGCCAGCAGCTTACGGGAGGGAACTGAGCAGTTCTTC.

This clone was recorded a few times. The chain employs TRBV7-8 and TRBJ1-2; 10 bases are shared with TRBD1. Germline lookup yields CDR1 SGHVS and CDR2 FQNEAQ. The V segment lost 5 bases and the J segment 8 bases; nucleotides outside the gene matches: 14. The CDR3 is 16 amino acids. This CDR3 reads CASSPRDRGRLSGYTF. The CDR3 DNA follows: TGTGCCAGCAGCCCCCGCGACAGGGGGCGTTTAAGCGGCTACACCTTC.

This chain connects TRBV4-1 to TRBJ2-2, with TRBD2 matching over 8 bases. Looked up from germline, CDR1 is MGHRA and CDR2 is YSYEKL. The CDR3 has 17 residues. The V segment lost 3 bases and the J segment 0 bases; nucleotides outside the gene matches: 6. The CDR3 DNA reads TGCGCCAGCAGCCAGTGGTCCGGGGGGGCGAACACCGGGGAGCTGTTTTTT. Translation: CASSQWSGGANTGELFF.

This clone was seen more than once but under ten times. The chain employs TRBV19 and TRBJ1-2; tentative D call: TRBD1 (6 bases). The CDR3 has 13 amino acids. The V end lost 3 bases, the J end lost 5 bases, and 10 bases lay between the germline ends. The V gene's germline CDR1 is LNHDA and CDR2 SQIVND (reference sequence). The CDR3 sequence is CASSIRGLYGYTF. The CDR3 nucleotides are TGTGCCAGTAGTATCAGGGGATTATATGGCTACACCTTC.

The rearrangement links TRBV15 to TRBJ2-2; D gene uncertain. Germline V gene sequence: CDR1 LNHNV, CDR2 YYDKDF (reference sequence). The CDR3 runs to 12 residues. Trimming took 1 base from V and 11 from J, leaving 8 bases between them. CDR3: CATSRGEIELFF. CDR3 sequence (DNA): TGTGCCACCAGCAGAGGGGAAATTGAGCTGTTTTTT.

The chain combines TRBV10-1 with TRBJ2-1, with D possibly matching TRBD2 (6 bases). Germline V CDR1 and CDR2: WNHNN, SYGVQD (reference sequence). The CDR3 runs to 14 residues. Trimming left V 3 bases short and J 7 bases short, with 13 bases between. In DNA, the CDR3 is TGCGCCAGCAGTGACGCTAGCGCTATGAATGAGCAGTTCTTC. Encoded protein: CASSDASAMNEQFF.

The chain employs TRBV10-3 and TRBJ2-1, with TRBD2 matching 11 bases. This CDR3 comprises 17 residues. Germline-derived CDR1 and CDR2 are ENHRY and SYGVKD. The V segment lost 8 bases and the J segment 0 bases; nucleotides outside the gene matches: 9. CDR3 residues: CAIGTSGSRSSYNEQFF. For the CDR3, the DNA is TGTGCCATCGGTACTAGCGGGAGTAGAAGCTCCTACAATGAGCAGTTCTTC.

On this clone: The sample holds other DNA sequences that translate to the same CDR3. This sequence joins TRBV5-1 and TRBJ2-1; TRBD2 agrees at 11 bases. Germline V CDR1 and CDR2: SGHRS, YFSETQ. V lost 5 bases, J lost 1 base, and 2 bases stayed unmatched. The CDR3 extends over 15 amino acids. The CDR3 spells CASRRLAGSYNEQFF. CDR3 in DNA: TGCGCCAGCAGGCGACTAGCGGGATCCTACAATGAGCAGTTCTTC.

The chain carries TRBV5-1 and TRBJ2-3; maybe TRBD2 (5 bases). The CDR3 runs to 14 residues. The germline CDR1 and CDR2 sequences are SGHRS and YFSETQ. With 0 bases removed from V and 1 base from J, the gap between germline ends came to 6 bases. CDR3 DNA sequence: TGCGCCAGCAGCTTGGAAGCGGGCACAGATACGCAGTATTTT. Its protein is CASSLEAGTDTQYF.

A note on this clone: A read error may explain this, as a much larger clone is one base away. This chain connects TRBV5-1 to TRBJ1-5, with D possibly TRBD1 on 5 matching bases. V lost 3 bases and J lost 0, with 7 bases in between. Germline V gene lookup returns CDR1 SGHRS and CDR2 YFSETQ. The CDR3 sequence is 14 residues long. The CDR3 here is CASSWDDSNQPQHF. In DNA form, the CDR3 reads TGCGCCAGCAGCTGGGACGATAGCAATCAGCCCCAGCATTTT.

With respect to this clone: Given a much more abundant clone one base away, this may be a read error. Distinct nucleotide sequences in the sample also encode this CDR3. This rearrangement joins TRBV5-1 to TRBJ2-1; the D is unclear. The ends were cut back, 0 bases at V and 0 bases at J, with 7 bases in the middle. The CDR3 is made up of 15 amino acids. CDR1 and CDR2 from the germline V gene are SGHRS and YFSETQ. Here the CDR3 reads CASSLGSSSYNEQFF. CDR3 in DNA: TGCGCCAGCAGCTTGGGTAGTAGCTCCTACAATGAGCAGTTCTTC.

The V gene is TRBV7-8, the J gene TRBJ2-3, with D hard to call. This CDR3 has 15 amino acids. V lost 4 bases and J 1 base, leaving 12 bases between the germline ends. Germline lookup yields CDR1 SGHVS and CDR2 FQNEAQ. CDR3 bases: TGTGCCAGCAGCTCCGGCAGACTGCGCACAGATACGCAGTATTTT. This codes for CASSSGRLRTDTQYF.

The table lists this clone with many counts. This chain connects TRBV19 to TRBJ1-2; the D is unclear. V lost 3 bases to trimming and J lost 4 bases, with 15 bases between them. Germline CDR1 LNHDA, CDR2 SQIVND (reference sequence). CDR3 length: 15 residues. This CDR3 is CASSMSPRPGYGYTF. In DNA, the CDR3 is TGTGCCAGTAGTATGTCACCGAGACCCGGCTATGGCTACACCTTC.

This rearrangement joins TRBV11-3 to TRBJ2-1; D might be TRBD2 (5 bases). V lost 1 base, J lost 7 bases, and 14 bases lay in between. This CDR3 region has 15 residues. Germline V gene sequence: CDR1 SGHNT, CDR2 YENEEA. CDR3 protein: CASSLGPREGNEQFF. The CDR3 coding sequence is TGTGCCAGCAGCTTAGGGCCTCGGGAAGGAAATGAGCAGTTCTTC.

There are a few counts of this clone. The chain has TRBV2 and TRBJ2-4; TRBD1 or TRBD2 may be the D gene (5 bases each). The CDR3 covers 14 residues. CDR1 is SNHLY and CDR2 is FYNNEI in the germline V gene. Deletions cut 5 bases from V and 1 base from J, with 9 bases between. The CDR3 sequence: CASSSWGAKNIQYF. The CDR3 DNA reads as TGTGCCAGCAGTTCTTGGGGGGCCAAAAACATTCAGTACTTC.